The 21 T cell receptor delta chains below were found in one sample sequenced in a study of γδ T cells in repeated Plasmodium falciparum infection. Vgamma9/Vdelta2+ and Vdelta2-negative gammadelta T cells were flow-sorted from PBMC for bulk sequencing. TCRdb re-analyzed the multiplex PCR reads via CATT. In the table there are 80,000 to 95,000 delta-chain clones, roughly 1.4% of which are singletons. Sequenced material: gamma-delta T cells from blood. These receptors were obtained from a pool of human donors (malaria-infected and uninfected, not separated).

Turning to this clone: This sequence is one base from a far larger clone and is likely a read error. The same CDR3 can be traced to other DNA sequences in this sample. This chain uses TRDV1 with TRDJ1; 10 bases match TRDD3. Per germline, CDR1 TSWWSYY and CDR2 QGS. The ends lost 0 bases at V and 11 bases at J; junction bases unmatched: 18. This CDR3 is built from 18 residues. DNA of the CDR3: TGTGCTCTTGGGGAACTTTTCCCACTCCACTGGGGGATGAGAAAGCTCATCTTT. It yields the protein CALGELFPLHWGMRKLIF.

This clone was counted many times. The chain recombines TRDV1 with TRDJ1; 9 bases are a match to TRDD3. This CDR3 contains 21 residues. Germline V gene data show CDR1 as TSWWSYY and CDR2 as QGS. V lost 2 bases, J lost 0 bases, and 19 bases stayed unmatched. CDR3: CALGENEGPLGETLYTDKLIF. CDR3 sequence (DNA): TGTGCTCTTGGGGAAAACGAGGGCCCACTGGGGGAAACCCTCTACACCGATAAACTCATCTTT.

This clone was counted only a few times. TCRdb's protein, taken from a much larger clone, differs from this DNA's translation at residue 5, likely owing to a read error; the protein displayed comes from the DNA. J is TRDJ1 and V is TRDV2, with TRDD3 matching over 12 bases. Matching the DNA to germline supplied the J gene, which TCRdb does not give. This CDR3 is 20 amino acids long. The V segment lost 3 bases and the J segment 2 bases; nucleotides outside the gene matches: 18. The germline V gene encodes CDR1 GEAIGNYY and CDR2 EKD. CDR3 coding DNA: TGTGCCTGTGACGAACTAGGCGGCGGACTGGGGGATACCCCTACCGATAAACTCATCTTT. Its protein product is CACDELGGGLGDTPTDKLIF.

The sample holds many counts of this clone. The J gene is uncalled and the V gene is TRDV1; the D segment call TRDD3 is taken from the table without a DNA check. Per germline, CDR1 TSWWSYY and CDR2 QGS. This CDR3 comprises 19 residues. The CDR3 loop reads CALGELLPTESYWTIFLIF. CDR3 nucleotides: TGTGCTCTTGGGGAACTACTTCCTACGGAGTCGTACTGGACAATATTTCTCATCTTT.

V usage is TRDV3 and J usage is TRDJ1; no clear D gene. The J gene is absent in TCRdb and was assigned here via DNA matching to germline. There are 9 residues in the CDR3. Germline loops: CDR1 TVYSNPD, CDR2 GDNSRS (reference sequence). Written as DNA, the CDR3 is TGTTCGGGGACCGATAAACTCATCTTT. It yields the protein CSGTDKLIF.

A remark on this clone: The protein recorded in TCRdb matches a much larger clone and deviates from this DNA's translation at residue 6, suggesting a read error; the protein here is obtained by translating the DNA. This chain links TRAV29/DV5 with TRDJ1; D is unresolved. CDR1 NSMFDY and CDR2 ISSIKDK come from the germline V gene. This CDR3 region has 15 residues. V lost 1 base to trimming and J lost 2 bases, with 15 bases between them. DNA for the CDR3: TGTGCAGCAAGCCACCCGGGGTCCGGAACCGATAAACTCATCTTT. Translated: CAASHPGSGTDKLIF.

This clone was counted a few times. TCRdb records a much larger clone's protein for this DNA, with a difference at residue 10 that likely arises from a read error; the protein given is the translation of the DNA. J is TRDJ1 and V is TRDV2; 10 bases agree with TRDD3. The J gene is absent in TCRdb and was assigned here via DNA matching to germline. Looked up from germline, CDR1 is GEAIGNYY and CDR2 is EKD. CDR3 size: 23 residues. V lost 5 bases to trimming and J lost 1 base; unmatched junction nucleotides: 30. CDR3 bases: TGTGCCTGTGGCAAACACTTCCTAATGGGGGGGATACGCTCCCGGGGTTGCACCGATAAACTCATCTTT. Protein sequence: CACGKHFLMGGIRSRGCTDKLIF.

This clone came up a few times. The amino acid sequence in TCRdb belongs to a much larger clone and departs from this DNA's translation at residue 11, likely a sequencing read error; the sequence shown is translated from the DNA. TRDV1 is the V gene, and the J gene was not called. Germline-derived CDR1 and CDR2 are TSWWSYY and QGS. The CDR3 is made up of 13 amino acids. The CDR3 reads CALGATKGMKPIF. As DNA, the CDR3 is TGTGCTCTTGGGGCCACTAAAGGGATGAAACCCATCTTT.

This clone has only a few counts. It is likely a read error: a sequence one base away is far more abundant. The same CDR3 also results from other DNA sequences found in this sample. The chain recombines TRAV14/DV4 with TRDJ1; TRDD3 matches at 10 bases. TCRdb supplies no J gene; here it was assigned by aligning the nucleotide sequence to germline. Per the germline V gene, CDR1 is TSDPSYG and CDR2 is QGSYDQQN (reference sequence). The CDR3 is 19 amino acids. This CDR3 is CAMREGDSRYWGIPRGLIF. The CDR3, as DNA: TGTGCAATGAGGGAGGGTGATTCTCGTTACTGGGGGATCCCGCGGGGACTCATCTTT.

With respect to this clone: This likely stems from a read error, as it lies one base from a far larger clone. Other nucleotide sequences in the sample specify the same CDR3. V gene TRDV2 combines with J gene TRDJ1, with 9 bases aligning to TRDD3. Here the J gene came from matching the DNA to germline, since TCRdb omits it. The CDR3 sequence is 17 residues long. Germline CDR1 GEAIGNYY, CDR2 EKD. V was clipped by 1 base and J by 0 bases; unmatched bases: 8. The CDR3 here is CACDTLLGDTYTDKLIF. CDR3 bases: TGTGCCTGTGACACGCTACTGGGGGACACGTACACCGATAAACTCATCTTT.

Points on this clone: A far larger clone is a single base away, which makes a read error likely. The same CDR3 also results from other DNA sequences found in this sample. The genes are TRDV1 and TRDJ1; TRDD3 matches 7 bases. The J gene, left out of TCRdb, was set here by checking the DNA against germline. With V trimmed by 3 bases and J by 2 bases, 9 bases remained unmatched. The CDR3 is made up of 16 amino acids. Germline CDR1 and CDR2: TSWWSYY and QGS. The CDR3 protein is CALGELLWGKTDKLIF. As DNA, the CDR3 is TGTGCTCTTGGGGAGCTTTTGTGGGGGAAGACCGATAAACTCATCTTT.

The chain carries TRDV2 and TRDJ1, with 12 bases that match TRDD3. TCRdb offers no J gene call, so here the DNA was matched to germline to obtain one. The V gene's germline CDR1 is GEAIGNYY and CDR2 EKD. The length of the CDR3 is 18 residues. V shed 3 bases and J 1 base; nucleotides not matched to a gene: 11. CDR3 sequence: CACDVTGGYPPLTDKLIF. The CDR3 nucleotides read TGTGCCTGTGACGTTACTGGGGGATACCCCCCTCTCACCGATAAACTCATCTTT.

This clone was seen many times. The junction departs from germline at one end; a sequencing error may be responsible. The CDR3, as DNA: TGCGCTCTTGGGGAATTCCTTATCTTGAATTACCCTCGTTTAAACGGGGGATACTCGGATAAACTCATCTTT. It encodes CALGEFLILNYPRLNGGYSDKLIF. The V call is TRDV1, the J call TRDJ1, with 9 positions matching TRDD3. Matching the DNA to germline supplied the J gene, which TCRdb does not give. Germline V gene sequence: CDR1 TSWWSYY, CDR2 QGS. This CDR3 contains 24 residues.

This clone was observed a few times. The protein held in TCRdb is that of a much larger clone and does not match this DNA's translation at residue 8, likely because of a read error; the protein shown is translated from the DNA. The V gene is TRDV1, the J gene TRDJ1; D may be TRDD2 (5 bases). CDR3 size: 18 residues. Trimming shortened V by 1 base and J by 2 bases, and 20 bases separated the two germline ends. Germline V gene sequence: CDR1 TSWWSYY, CDR2 QGS. The CDR3 DNA reads TGTGCTCTTGGGGAACACCACCTCCTAAGAACCGAGACCGATAAACTCATCTTT. Residues: CALGEHHLLRTETDKLIF.

For this clone: TCRdb assigns this DNA the protein of a much larger clone, which departs from its translation at residue 5; this likely reflects a read error, and the protein shown comes from translating the DNA. This chain joins TRDV2 and TRDJ1; no clear D gene. TCRdb carries no J gene annotation; the J gene was assigned here by matching the DNA with germline. The CDR3 extends over 14 amino acids. CDR1 is GEAIGNYY, CDR2 EKD, per germline. With 3 bases removed from V and 0 bases from J, the gap between germline ends came to 10 bases. The CDR3 DNA follows: TGTGCCTGTGACGGGGTACGGCACACCGATAAACTCATCTTT. Residues: CACDGVRHTDKLIF.

A remark on this clone: The TCRdb protein comes from a much larger clone and disagrees with this DNA's translation at residue 13, likely due to a read error; the protein given here is derived from the DNA. This sequence joins TRDV1 and TRDJ1; D is uncertain. Matching the DNA to germline supplied the J gene, which TCRdb does not give. V lost 7 bases and J 0 bases, leaving 45 bases between the germline ends. Germline CDR1 reads TSWWSYY; CDR2 reads QGS. The CDR3 totals 25 residues. The CDR3 is CALESPRRPLLKANRLTVYTDKLIF. Written as DNA, the CDR3 is TGTGCTCTTGAGTCCCCGAGGCGACCTCTTTTGAAGGCAAACCGACTTACTGTGTACACCGATAAACTCATCTTT.

This clone occurred many times. This chain connects TRDV1 to TRDJ1; 12 bases match TRDD3. This CDR3 region has 17 residues. Trimming cost V 3 bases and J 0 bases; bases outside gene matches: 5. Germline CDR1 TSWWSYY, CDR2 QGS. CDR3 amino acids: CALGDFLGDTDTDKLIF. In nucleotides, the CDR3 is TGTGCTCTTGGGGATTTCCTGGGGGATACGGACACCGATAAACTCATCTTT.

Comment on this clone: A far larger clone is only one base removed, so a read error is likely. At the DNA level, this CDR3 is encoded by other sequences in the same sample as well. V gene TRDV1 combines with J gene TRDJ1; 11 nucleotides match TRDD3. This CDR3 is 20 amino acids long. CDR1 TSWWSYY and CDR2 QGS come from the germline V gene. The CDR3 loop reads CALNLPRVLGDSRYTDKLIF. For the CDR3, the DNA is TGTGCTCTTAACCTTCCTAGGGTACTGGGGGATAGCCGGTACACCGATAAGCTCATCTTT.

A note on this clone: The likely explanation is a read error, given a far larger clone one base away. For the V gene the call is TRDV1; the J gene has no call; TRDD3 is the table's D call and was not checked against the DNA. The CDR3 is 16 residues long. CDR1 is TSWWSYY and CDR2 is QGS in the germline V gene. The CDR3 DNA is TGTGCTCTTGGGGAACAACTCCGGGACCTAACCGATAAGCTCATCTTT. Translating it yields CALGEQLRDLTDKLIF.

This clone was found many times. The protein TCRdb gives is from a much larger clone and does not agree with this DNA's translation at residue 4, likely a read error; the protein shown here comes from the DNA. This chain joins TRDV2 and TRDJ1; the match to TRDD3 covers 10 bases. The V segment lost 5 bases and the J segment 3 bases; nucleotides outside the gene matches: 23. CDR1 and CDR2 (germline): GEAIGNYY, EKD. There are 20 residues in the CDR3. CDR3 protein: CACGPISGGGIRELADKLIF. The CDR3 coding sequence is TGTGCCTGTGGCCCAATCAGCGGCGGGGGGATACGCGAATTGGCCGATAAACTCATCTTT.

This clone was picked up a small number of times. A far larger clone lies a single base away; this is likely a read error. Other DNA variants within this sample encode the same CDR3. This CDR3 is CAYSMTFLHYWGTDKLIF. In DNA form, the CDR3 reads TGTGCTTACTCCATGACCTTCCTACACTACTGGGGGACCGATAAACTCATCTTT. V usage is TRAV38-2/DV8 and J usage is TRDJ1; D is perhaps TRDD2 (9 bases). TCRdb is silent on the J gene; assignment here came from matching the DNA to germline. This CDR3 spans 18 amino acids. Between the trimmed V and J ends, which lost 8 bases and 2 bases, there was a span of 28 bases. Germline CDR1 reads TSESDYY; CDR2 reads QEAYKQQN.